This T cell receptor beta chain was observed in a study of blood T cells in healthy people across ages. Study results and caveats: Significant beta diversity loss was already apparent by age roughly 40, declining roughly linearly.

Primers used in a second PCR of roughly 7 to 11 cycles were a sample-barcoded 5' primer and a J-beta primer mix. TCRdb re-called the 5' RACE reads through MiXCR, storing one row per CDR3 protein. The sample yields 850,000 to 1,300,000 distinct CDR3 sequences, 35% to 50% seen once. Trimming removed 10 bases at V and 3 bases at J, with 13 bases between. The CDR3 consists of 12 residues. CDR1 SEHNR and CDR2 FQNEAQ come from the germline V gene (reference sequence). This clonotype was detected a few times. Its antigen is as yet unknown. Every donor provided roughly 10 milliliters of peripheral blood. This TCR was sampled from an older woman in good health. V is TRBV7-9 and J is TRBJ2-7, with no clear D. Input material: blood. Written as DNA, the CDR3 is TGTGCCACTACCGATGGGGTCTACGAGCAGTACTTC. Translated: CATTDGVYEQYF. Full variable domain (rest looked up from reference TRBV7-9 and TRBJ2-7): DTGVSQNPRHKITKRGQNVTFRCDPISEHNRLYWYRQTLGQGPEFLTYFQNEAQLEKSRLLSDRFSAERPKGSFSTLEIQRTEQGDSAMYLCATTDGVYEQYFGPGTRLTVT.